The 7 T cell receptor beta chains below were found in one sample sequenced in a study of T cells after posttransplantation cyclophosphamide. Data came from immunoSEQ multiplex PCR; TCRdb stores just in-frame clones and leaves some out. The table lists 17,000 or so clones, with no singletons. Busulfan-fludarabine conditioning, marrow transplant, and cyclophosphamide on days +3 and +4 were administered. The sequencing used PBMCs, collected after allogeneic stem cell transplant with posttransplant cyclophosphamide. The receptors were sampled from a female patient in her thirties or forties who received an allogeneic stem cell transplant from a related donor, was CMV-positive, and had no GVHD. Some of the T cells might come from the graft donor.

This clone was counted at least ten times. The chain employs TRBV4-3 and TRBJ2-5; a weak D match, TRBD2 (6 bases). V shed 0 bases and J shed 5 bases, with 10 bases lying between them. Germline CDR1 is LGHNA and CDR2 is YSLEER. The CDR3 consists of 14 residues. The CDR3, as DNA: TGCGCCAGCAGCCAAGACACTAGCAGGGAGACCCAGTACTTC. The encoded protein is CASSQDTSRETQYF.

This clone was observed at least ten times. The chain links TRBV5-1 to TRBJ2-5; 7 bases are shared with TRBD1. After removal of 0 bases from V and 5 bases from J, the junction contained 7 bases not matched to a gene. Germline V CDR1 and CDR2: SGHRS, YFSETQ. CDR3 length: 15 residues. The CDR3 region has the DNA TGCGCCAGCAGCTTGGTTTCGACAGGGCTTGAGACCCAGTACTTC. This codes for CASSLVSTGLETQYF.

This clone has ten or more counts. J is TRBJ2-3 and V is TRBV30; 8 bases align to TRBD2. Germline V gene data show CDR1 as GTSNPN and CDR2 as SVGIG (reference sequence). The CDR3 contains 17 residues. V gave up 3 bases and J gave up 2 bases; unmatched junction bases: 13. Written as DNA, the CDR3 is TGTGCCTGGAGCGACGGAACTAGCGGAGGGGCCACAGATACGCAGTATTTT. It yields the protein CAWSDGTSGGATDTQYF.

In its sample, this clone was seen many times. The gene calls are TRBV2 and TRBJ1-1; 8 bases are shared with TRBD1. The CDR3 runs to 14 residues. The V and J ends lost 7 bases and 1 base, in that order; junction bases with no gene match: 5. Germline values: CDR1 SNHLY, CDR2 FYNNEI. The DNA of the CDR3 is TGTGCCAGCAAGGACAGGGCGAGGAACACTGAAGCTTTCTTT. Residues: CASKDRARNTEAFF.

The sample holds many counts of this clone. This sequence joins TRBV10-3 and TRBJ2-7; a weak D match, TRBD1 (6 bases). V was cut by 0 bases and J by 7 bases, with 10 bases left in between. Germline loops: CDR1 ENHRY, CDR2 SYGVKD. The length of the CDR3 is 13 residues. CDR3 nucleotide sequence: TGTGCCATCAGTGAGTCTTGGGACACAGAGCAGTACTTC. Residues: CAISESWDTEQYF.

The sample holds many counts of this clone. V usage is TRBV10-1 and J usage is TRBJ2-3; TRBD1 is a possible D gene (7 bases). CDR3 length: 15 amino acids. Germline-derived CDR1 and CDR2 are WNHNN and SYGVQD (reference sequence). The germline V and J ends were trimmed by 2 bases and 2 bases, with 11 bases remaining between them. The DNA for the CDR3 is TGCGCCAGCAGTGAGCAGGGGGGCAACACAGATACGCAGTATTTT. Residues: CASSEQGGNTDTQYF.

This clone was seen repeatedly, ten times or more. The chain has TRBV7-9 and TRBJ2-7; D uncertain. The CDR3 runs to 14 residues. The V gene lost 1 base and the J gene lost 6 bases, with 13 bases spanning the gap. Germline V gene lookup returns CDR1 SEHNR and CDR2 FQNEAQ (reference sequence). The CDR3 loop is CASSLEVGRREQYF. As DNA, the CDR3 is TGTGCCAGCAGCTTAGAAGTGGGCAGGCGCGAGCAGTACTTC.